The 12 T cell receptor beta chains below were found in one sample sequenced in a study of early T cells in non-severe SARS-CoV-2 infection. TCRdb independently ran MiXCR on the 5' RACE reads; one entry per CDR3 protein. The repertoire holds some 61,000 distinct CDR3 sequences, with over 7% as singletons. Specimen: whole blood. These receptor sequences come from an adult who was a healthcare worker with PCR-confirmed SARS-CoV-2 infection or an uninfected control (not recorded which).

This clonotype was counted many times. The V gene is TRBV4-1, the J gene TRBJ1-5; 7 positions agree with TRBD1. V trimming: 1 base; J trimming: 5 bases; junction bases outside the gene matches: 8. CDR3 length equals 16 residues. From germline, CDR1 is MGHRA and CDR2 YSYEKL. CDR3 amino acids: CASSQVWGQFYQPQHF. The CDR3 nucleotides are TGCGCCAGCAGCCAAGTTTGGGGACAGTTTTATCAGCCCCAGCATTTT.

V is TRBV21-1 and J is TRBJ2-5; the table gives TRBD1 as D, unverified against the DNA. TRBV21-1 is noted as a pseudogene. This CDR3 has 15 amino acids. The CDR3 loop reads CASSKDGKTQETQYF. The CDR3 bases are TGTGCCAGCAGCAAAGACGGGAAAACGCAAGAGACCCAGTACTTC.

This clonotype has more than one count but fewer than ten. CDR3: CASSFVSGKRTDTQYF. As DNA, the CDR3 is TGTGCCAGCAGTTTCGTCAGCGGAAAGCGCACAGATACGCAGTATTTT. V is TRBV6-6 and J is TRBJ2-3, with D perhaps TRBD2 (5 bases). Looked up from germline, CDR1 is MNHNY and CDR2 is SVGAGI (reference sequence). Trimming took off 4 bases at V and 1 base at J, with 15 bases between the two ends. This CDR3 region has 16 residues.

This clonotype was detected ten times or more. The chain combines TRBV20-1 with TRBJ1-2, with TRBD1 matching 7 bases. The ends lost 3 bases at V and 6 bases at J; junction bases unmatched: 1. CDR3 length equals 11 residues. The germline CDR1 and CDR2 sequences are DFQATT and SNEGSKA (reference sequence). This CDR3 is CSASDRDGYTF. Written as DNA, the CDR3 is TGCAGTGCTAGCGACAGGGATGGCTACACCTTC.

This clonotype was recorded at least ten times. The chain uses TRBV7-3 and TRBJ2-7; 8 bases fit TRBD1. V shed 3 bases, J shed 6 bases, and the junction held 4 bases outside the gene matches. CDR1 is SGHTA, CDR2 FQGTGA, per germline. The CDR3 is made up of 13 amino acids. The CDR3 loop reads CASSLDREGEQYF. The DNA of the CDR3 is TGTGCCAGCAGCTTGGACAGGGAAGGCGAGCAGTACTTC.

This clonotype was seen more than once but under ten times. The V and J genes are TRBV27 and TRBJ1-2, with a tentative D call TRBD1 (6 bases). CDR3 length: 17 amino acids. The germline V and J ends were trimmed by 5 bases and 8 bases, with 27 bases remaining between them. Germline V CDR1 and CDR2: MNHEY, SMNVEV (reference sequence). CDR3 bases: TGTGCCAGCAGTCAAACCCCGGCTCGGGGGGCAACCGGGGGCTACACCTTC. It codes for CASSQTPARGATGGYTF.

This clonotype was counted ten times or more. The chain carries TRBV27 and TRBJ2-7; TRBD1 aligns across 8 bases. J lost 3 bases, V lost 2 bases, and 3 bases had no gene match. The CDR3 has 14 amino acids. CDR1 MNHEY and CDR2 SMNVEV come from the germline V gene (reference sequence). The DNA for the CDR3 is TGTGCCAGCAGTTTACTTGGACAGGGCTACGAGCAGTACTTC. This translates into CASSLLGQGYEQYF.

This clonotype appeared many times. The rearrangement uses TRBV4-1 and TRBJ2-3, with 7 nucleotides matching TRBD2. This CDR3 has 15 amino acids. Germline V lookup: CDR1 MGHRA, CDR2 YSYEKL. V lost 6 bases, J lost 2 bases, and 8 bases stayed unmatched. The chain's CDR3 is CASRYTGTNTDTQYF. The DNA for the CDR3 is TGCGCCAGCAGATATACCGGGACTAACACAGATACGCAGTATTTT.

The rearrangement joins TRBV7-3 to TRBJ2-5; 7 positions agree with TRBD2. Germline V gene sequence: CDR1 SGHTA, CDR2 FQGTGA. V shed 4 bases and J 1 base; nucleotides not matched to a gene: 6. The CDR3 has 15 amino acids. The DNA for the CDR3 is TGTGCCAGCAGCTACCACCCGGGGGGCCAAGAGACCCAGTACTTC. This codes for CASSYHPGGQETQYF.

A remark on this clonotype: At one end, the junction sequence differs from germline, possibly due to a read error. The CDR3, as DNA: TGCGCCAGCAGTTTGGGGACCGGGAGTCGTAATGAAAAACTGTTTTTT. Protein sequence: CASSLGTGSRNEKLFF. The chain joins TRBV5-1 to TRBJ1-4; TRBD1 is a possible D gene (5 bases). Germline lookup yields CDR1 SGHRS and CDR2 YFSETQ. The CDR3 runs 16 residues.

This chain connects TRBV2 to TRBJ2-1; maybe TRBD2 (6 bases). Deletions cut 3 bases from V and 0 bases from J, with 12 bases between. The CDR3 length is 16 residues. Germline V gene sequence: CDR1 SNHLY, CDR2 FYNNEI. CDR3 sequence reads: CASSEGLSRSYNEQFF. The CDR3 nucleotides read TGTGCCAGCAGTGAGGGACTTTCCCGCTCCTACAATGAGCAGTTCTTC.

The chain has TRBV12-5 and TRBJ2-1, with D maybe TRBD2 (6 bases). With 0 bases removed from V and 0 bases from J, the gap between germline ends came to 6 bases. The CDR3 contains 15 residues. Germline CDR1 and CDR2: LGHNT and FRNRAP. CDR3 coding DNA: TGTGCTAGTGGTTTGGTGGGGGGCTCCTACAATGAGCAGTTCTTC. Translation gives CASGLVGGSYNEQFF.